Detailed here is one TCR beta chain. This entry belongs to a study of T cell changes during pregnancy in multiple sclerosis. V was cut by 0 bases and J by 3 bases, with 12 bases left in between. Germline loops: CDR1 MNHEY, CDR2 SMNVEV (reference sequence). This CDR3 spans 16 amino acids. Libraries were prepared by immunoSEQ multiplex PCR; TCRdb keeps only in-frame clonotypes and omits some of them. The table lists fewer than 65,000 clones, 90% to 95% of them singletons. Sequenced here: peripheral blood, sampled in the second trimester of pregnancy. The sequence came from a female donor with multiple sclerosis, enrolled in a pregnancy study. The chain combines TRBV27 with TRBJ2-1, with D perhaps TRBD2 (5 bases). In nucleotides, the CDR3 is TGTGCCAGCAGTTTATCCGCACTAGGACTCTACAATGAGCAGTTCTTC. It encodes CASSLSALGLYNEQFF.